This T cell receptor (beta chain) derives from a study of control samples from healthy donors and cancer patients. Germline V lookup: CDR1 GTSNPN, CDR2 SVGIG (reference sequence). Trimming removed 3 bases from V and 1 base from J, with 12 bases in between. The CDR3 totals 14 residues. Data came from immunoSEQ multiplex PCR; TCRdb stores just in-frame clones and leaves some out. The table shows 150,000 or so clones, with over 85% occurring only once. The genes are TRBV30 and TRBJ1-1; possibly TRBD1 for D (6 bases). The TCR sequence derives from a man between 18 and 29 years old in good health. The sequencing sample was made of blood. CDR3 residues: CAWSRGLKNTEAFF. In nucleotides, the CDR3 is TGTGCCTGGAGCAGGGGCTTAAAGAACACTGAAGCTTTCTTT.